These 11 T cell receptor beta chains originate from one sample sequenced in a study of control samples from healthy donors and cancer patients. Repertoires were generated with immunoSEQ multiplex PCR, while TCRdb's copy carries only in-frame clones and drops some. The sample lists roughly 200,000 clones, about 89% occurring once. The source material was blood. Receptor source: a man younger than 40 in good health.

V gene TRBV29-1 combines with J gene TRBJ1-2; D is possibly TRBD1 (5 bases). This CDR3 is built from 12 residues. Germline V gives CDR1 SQVTM, CDR2 ANQGSEA. The V end lost 5 bases, the J end lost 4 bases, and 11 bases lay between the germline ends. The CDR3 bases are TGCAGCGTTATGTTAGGGGCCTATGGCTACACCTTC. This sequence encodes CSVMLGAYGYTF.

The gene calls are TRBV7-2 and TRBJ1-1; no definite D call. This CDR3 is built from 16 residues. Per germline, CDR1 SGHTA and CDR2 FQGNSA. V lost 4 bases and J 0 bases, leaving 15 bases between the germline ends. For the CDR3, the DNA is TGTGCCAGCAGCTCAGTCGGGTTTGGGATGAACACTGAAGCTTTCTTT. Amino acids: CASSSVGFGMNTEAFF.

The chain is built from TRBV18 and TRBJ1-2; D gene ambiguous. The CDR3 extends over 11 amino acids. Trimming took 5 bases from V and 8 from J, leaving 9 bases between them. Germline V gene lookup returns CDR1 KGHSH and CDR2 LQKENI. CDR3 region: CASSLEHGYTF. CDR3 DNA: TGTGCCAGCTCATTAGAACACGGCTACACCTTC.

V usage is TRBV7-2 and J usage is TRBJ2-7; D perhaps matches TRBD1 (6 bases). Trimming shortened V by 0 bases and J by 6 bases, and 9 bases separated the two germline ends. The germline gives CDR1 SGHTA, CDR2 FQGNSA. The CDR3 sequence is 13 residues long. DNA for the CDR3: TGTGCCAGCAGCTTAGCGGGGGCGGGCGAGCAGTACTTC. Its protein is CASSLAGAGEQYF.

V and J are TRBV5-5 and TRBJ2-2; D is unclear. The CDR3 has 12 residues. The germline gives CDR1 SGHKS, CDR2 YYEKEE (reference sequence). The germline V and J ends were trimmed by 1 base and 2 bases, with 0 bases remaining between them. The CDR3 loop is CASSLNTGELFF. Written as DNA, the CDR3 is TGTGCCAGCAGCTTGAACACCGGGGAGCTGTTTTTT.

The chain couples TRBV20-1 to TRBJ2-7; 7 nucleotides agree with TRBD2. V dropped 3 bases and J dropped 6; count of bases not matched to a gene: 8. This CDR3 has 13 amino acids. CDR1 and CDR2 (germline): DFQATT, SNEGSKA (reference sequence). The CDR3 coding sequence is TGCAGTGCTAGTGGGCTAGCGGAACTCGAGCAGTACTTC. It encodes CSASGLAELEQYF.

V is TRBV3-1 (or the pseudogene TRBV3-2) and J is TRBJ1-2; a possible D gene is TRBD1 (5 bases). V lost 4 bases, J lost 7 bases, and 19 bases lay in between. CDR3 length: 15 residues. The germline V gene has CDR1 LGHDT and CDR2 YNNKEL (reference sequence). CDR3 nucleotide sequence: TGTGCCAGCAGCCGGGACGGCCGGCTATTAAGTGGCTACACCTTC. Translation: CASSRDGRLLSGYTF.

This clone has a single count. The J gene is TRBJ2-2, the V gene TRBV4-1; TRBD1 agrees at 7 bases. The junction had 11 bases not matched to a gene; V was cut back by 3 bases and J by 4 bases. Germline lookup yields CDR1 MGHRA and CDR2 YSYEKL. The CDR3 is 17 amino acids. CDR3 sequence (DNA): TGCGCCAGCAGCCAGACAGGGAGAAGAGGGAGCACCGGGGAGCTGTTTTTT. Its protein is CASSQTGRRGSTGELFF.

The chain employs TRBV30 and TRBJ2-7; maybe TRBD2 (5 bases). The CDR3 is made up of 15 amino acids. V lost 3 bases, J lost 2 bases, and 17 bases lay in between. Germline loops: CDR1 GTSNPN, CDR2 SVGIG (reference sequence). CDR3 nucleotide sequence: TGTGCCTGGAGGTCCGGACCCGGACTGACCTACGAGCAGTACTTC. Amino acid sequence: CAWRSGPGLTYEQYF.

In DNA, the CDR3 is TGTGCCTGGAGTCCGGGCAACGGGGCCAACGTCCTGACTTTC. It encodes CAWSPGNGANVLTF. This chain joins TRBV30 and TRBJ2-6; no reliable D call. CDR1 and CDR2 from the germline V gene are GTSNPN and SVGIG (reference sequence). The germline V and J ends were trimmed by 2 bases and 4 bases, with 9 bases remaining between them. The CDR3 has 14 amino acids.

This clone appeared a single time. The chain carries TRBV29-1 and TRBJ2-7; D gene uncertain. The V end lost 3 bases, the J end lost 2 bases, and 8 bases lay between the germline ends. CDR3 length: 12 residues. In germline, CDR1 is SQVTM, CDR2 ANQGSEA. CDR3 residues: CSVETVPYEQYF. CDR3 DNA: TGCAGCGTTGAGACGGTCCCCTACGAGCAGTACTTC.